The clone carrying this T cell receptor (beta chain) has more than one count but fewer than ten. CDR3 length equals 13 residues. Germline V CDR1 and CDR2: SGDLS, YYNGEE. V was shortened by 2 bases and J by 8 bases, with 12 bases between the two germline ends. These data are taken from a study of graft-versus-host responses after intestinal transplantation. Overall study results and limits: Some patients had graft-donor T cell macrochimerism, and their allografts showed high graft-versus-host to host-versus-graft clonal ratios.

Responder cells labeled with CFSE (about 200,000) were co-plated with irradiated stimulator cells labeled with violet dye (about 200,000). Profiled with immunoSEQ multiplex PCR; TCRdb holds only in-frame clones, not every one. The sample yields about 10,000 clones, roughly a third seen once. The J gene is TRBJ2-3, the V gene TRBV9; TRBD2 might be the D (5 bases). This specimen consisted of alloreactive CD8+ T cells from a mixed lymphocyte reaction culture, obtained before intestinal transplant. Described subset: CFSE-low proliferating T cells sorted from approximately 6-day pre-transplant mixed lymphocyte reaction (GvH or HvG direction). The sequence was collected from a human patient who received an intestinal transplant. Here the CDR3 DNA reads TGTGCCAGCAGCGTGGATGATGGAGGTACGCAGTATTTT. Its translation: CASSVDDGGTQYF. The variable domain in full, with the rest retrieved from reference TRBV9 and TRBJ2-3, is DSGVTQTPKHLITATGQRVTLRCSPRSGDLSVYWYQQSLDQGLQFLIQYYNGEERAKGNILERFSAQQFPDLHSELNLSSLELGDSALYFCASSVDDGGTQYFGPGTRLTVL.